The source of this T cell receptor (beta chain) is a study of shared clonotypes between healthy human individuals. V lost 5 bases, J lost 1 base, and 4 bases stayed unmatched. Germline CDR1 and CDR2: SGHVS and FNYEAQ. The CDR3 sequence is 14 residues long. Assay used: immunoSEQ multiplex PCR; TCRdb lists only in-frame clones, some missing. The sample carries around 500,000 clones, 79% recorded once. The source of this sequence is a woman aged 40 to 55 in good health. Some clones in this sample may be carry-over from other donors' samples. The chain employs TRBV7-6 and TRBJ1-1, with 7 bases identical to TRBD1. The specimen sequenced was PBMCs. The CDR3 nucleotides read TGTGCCAGCAGCCTCCGGACAGGGAACACTGAAGCTTTCTTT. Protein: CASSLRTGNTEAFF. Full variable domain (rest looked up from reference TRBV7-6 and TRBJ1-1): GAGVSQSPRYKVTKRGQDVALRCDPISGHVSLYWYRQALGQGPEFLTYFNYEAQQDKSGLPNDRFSAERPEGSISTLTIQRTEQRDSAMYRCASSLRTGNTEAFFGQGTRLTVV.